The 3 T cell receptor beta chains below were found in one sample sequenced in a study of early T cells in non-severe SARS-CoV-2 infection. MiXCR was run by TCRdb on the 5' RACE reads, yielding one entry per CDR3 protein. The table records 32,000 or so distinct CDR3 sequences, around 5.7% of them present only once. Sequencing input: whole blood. The receptors come from an adult who was a healthcare worker with PCR-confirmed SARS-CoV-2 infection or an uninfected control (not recorded which).

This clonotype was counted ten times or more. The chain is built from TRBV5-1 and TRBJ2-1; TRBD1 is a possible D gene (5 bases). V was trimmed by 4 bases and J by 3 bases, leaving 8 bases between them. The germline gives CDR1 SGHRS, CDR2 YFSETQ. The CDR3 is made up of 13 amino acids. This CDR3 is CASSLRDYNEQFF. In DNA form, the CDR3 reads TGCGCCAGCAGCCTCAGGGACTACAATGAGCAGTTCTTC.

This clonotype was seen at least ten times. This chain joins TRBV28 and TRBJ2-7; D unclear. In germline, CDR1 is MDHEN, CDR2 SYDVKM. Trimming left V 7 bases short and J 0 bases short, with 13 bases between. The CDR3 spans 14 residues. The CDR3 is CASTPDIYSYEQYF. The CDR3 DNA is TGTGCCAGCACCCCCGACATCTACTCCTACGAGCAGTACTTC. Combining the CDR3 with reference TRBV28 and TRBJ2-7 gives the whole variable domain DVKVTQSSRYLVKRTGEKVFLECVQDMDHENMFWYRQDPGLGLRLIYFSYDVKMKEKGDIPEGYSVSREKKERFSLILESASTNQTSMYLCASTPDIYSYEQYFGPGTRLTVT.

This clonotype was detected many times. The genes are TRBV30 and TRBJ2-7, with TRBD1 matching over 10 bases. CDR3 length equals 16 residues. The germline V gene has CDR1 GTSNPN and CDR2 SVGIG (reference sequence). Trimming took 3 bases from V and 2 from J; bases not matched to a gene: 10. The chain's CDR3 is CAWSDFLGTGAYEQYF. DNA for the CDR3: TGTGCCTGGAGCGACTTCCTCGGGACAGGGGCCTACGAGCAGTACTTC.